The 9 T cell receptor beta chains reported below all come from one sample, sequenced in a study of T cells in tuberculosis. Sequencing used immunoSEQ multiplex PCR; TCRdb keeps in-frame clones, though not all of them. In the table there are roughly 32,000 clones, over 95% of which are singletons. The sequenced sample consisted of PBMCs. Receptor source: a donor aged 10-29 years with latent tuberculosis or without tuberculosis infection.

This chain uses TRBV19 with TRBJ1-1; TRBD1 matches 8 bases. J was trimmed by 1 base and V by 7 bases; bases with no gene match: 11. Germline values: CDR1 LNHDA, CDR2 SQIVND (reference sequence). The CDR3 contains 16 residues. The CDR3 reads CASKRQGAFSNTEAFF. The CDR3 coding sequence is TGTGCCAGTAAAAGGCAGGGGGCCTTCTCGAACACTGAAGCTTTCTTT.

The V and J genes are TRBV15 and TRBJ1-5; 10 nucleotides agree with TRBD1. This CDR3 is 14 amino acids long. The germline gives CDR1 LNHNV, CDR2 YYDKDF (reference sequence). V trimming: 8 bases; J trimming: 1 base; junction bases outside the gene matches: 2. CDR3 residues: CATGGQGSNQPQHF. CDR3 sequence (DNA): TGTGCCACCGGGGGACAGGGGAGCAATCAGCCCCAGCATTTT. The full variable domain, its missing parts supplied by reference TRBV15 and TRBJ1-5, is DAMVIQNPRYQVTQFGKPVTLSCSQTLNHNVMYWYQQKSSQAPKLLFHYYDKDFNNEADTPDNFQSRRPNTSFCFLDIRSPGLGDTAMYLCATGGQGSNQPQHFGDGTRLSIL.

The rearrangement joins TRBV7-9 to TRBJ2-2; 8 nucleotides agree with TRBD1. J lost 6 bases, V lost 5 bases, and 8 bases had no gene match. Germline CDR1 is SEHNR and CDR2 is FQNEAQ (reference sequence). This CDR3 spans 15 amino acids. CDR3 in DNA: TGTGCCAGCAGCCACAGGACAGGGCGGCCCGGGGAGCTGTTTTTT. Encoded protein: CASSHRTGRPGELFF.

This chain links TRBV30 with TRBJ1-2; D ambiguous. The CDR3 covers 13 residues. V was trimmed by 2 bases and J by 4 bases, leaving 11 bases between them. Germline CDR1 reads GTSNPN; CDR2 reads SVGIG (reference sequence). CDR3: CAWSRHLSYGYTF. The CDR3 coding sequence is TGTGCCTGGAGTAGACACCTTAGCTATGGCTACACCTTC.

V usage is TRBV28 and J usage is TRBJ2-7; TRBD1 is a possible D gene (5 bases). Per the germline V gene, CDR1 is MDHEN and CDR2 is SYDVKM. CDR3 length: 11 residues. V lost 6 bases, J lost 3 bases, and 6 bases lay in between. CDR3 loop: CASSDSYEQYF. The CDR3 DNA reads TGTGCCAGCAGCGACAGCTACGAGCAGTACTTC.

This chain joins TRBV19 and TRBJ1-1, with 7 bases lining up with TRBD1. From germline, CDR1 is LNHDA and CDR2 SQIVND (reference sequence). The CDR3 sequence is 14 residues long. V trimming: 5 bases; J trimming: 9 bases; junction bases outside the gene matches: 12. CDR3 sequence reads: CASSRPSGTVKAFF. The CDR3, as DNA: TGTGCCAGTAGTCGACCCTCCGGGACAGTTAAAGCTTTCTTT.

This clone came up once. The V and J genes are TRBV18 and TRBJ2-7, with 7 bases aligning to TRBD1. The V and J ends lost 6 bases and 6 bases, in that order; junction bases with no gene match: 14. CDR1 KGHSH and CDR2 LQKENI come from the germline V gene. The CDR3 contains 15 residues. The CDR3 region is CASSLNSGTAFEQYF. CDR3 bases: TGTGCCAGCTCGCTCAATTCCGGGACAGCCTTCGAGCAGTACTTC.

The rearrangement links TRBV19 to TRBJ1-2, with D hard to call. Per germline, CDR1 LNHDA and CDR2 SQIVND (reference sequence). The CDR3 has 15 amino acids. The ends were cut back, 1 base at V and 6 bases at J, with 15 bases in the middle. CDR3 bases: TGTGCCAGTAGTATAGCCCCGGCAGGATTGGATGGCTACACCTTC. Translating it yields CASSIAPAGLDGYTF.

V usage is TRBV11-2 and J usage is TRBJ1-1; 10 nucleotides match TRBD1. With 3 bases clipped from V and 6 bases from J, the junction kept 7 bases outside the gene matches. Looked up from germline, CDR1 is SGHAT and CDR2 is FQNNGV. The CDR3 totals 15 residues. The CDR3 nucleotides read TGTGCCAGCAGCTTGGCGACAGGGGGCAGAGCTGAAGCTTTCTTT. Residues: CASSLATGGRAEAFF.